The T cell receptor beta chain described here comes from a study of vaccination and CD4 T cells after COVID-19. The time point: late sampling 161 to 241 days after vaccination in three convalescent patients. Documented treatment: roughly nine-day PBMC culture with coronavirus spike peptide pools or control peptides (ViraFEST assay). Study conclusions and caveats: Nearly all convalescent vaccine-specific clones, 304 of 307, recognized only SARS-CoV-2 spike.

Details on this clonotype: Its antigen remains unidentified.

Cultured CD4+ T-cell DNA underwent Oncomine TCR Beta short-read sequencing. In TCRdb, the PCR reads were re-called with MiXCR into one record per CDR3 protein. The table lists approximately 27,000 distinct CDR3 sequences, around a third of them singletons. The CDR3 consists of 12 residues. Trimming removed 6 bases from V and 6 bases from J, with 14 bases in between. Looked up from germline, CDR1 is SQVTM and CDR2 is ANQGSEA. This clonotype was sampled from a human donor who had recovered from COVID-19. This chain joins TRBV29-1 and TRBJ2-5; unclear D gene. The material sequenced was CD4+ T cells from blood, cultured in vitro, taken about 7 months after SARS-CoV-2 vaccination. The CDR3 DNA reads TGCAGCGTCTACCGCACCACCCAGACCCAGTACTTC. This gives the protein CSVYRTTQTQYF.